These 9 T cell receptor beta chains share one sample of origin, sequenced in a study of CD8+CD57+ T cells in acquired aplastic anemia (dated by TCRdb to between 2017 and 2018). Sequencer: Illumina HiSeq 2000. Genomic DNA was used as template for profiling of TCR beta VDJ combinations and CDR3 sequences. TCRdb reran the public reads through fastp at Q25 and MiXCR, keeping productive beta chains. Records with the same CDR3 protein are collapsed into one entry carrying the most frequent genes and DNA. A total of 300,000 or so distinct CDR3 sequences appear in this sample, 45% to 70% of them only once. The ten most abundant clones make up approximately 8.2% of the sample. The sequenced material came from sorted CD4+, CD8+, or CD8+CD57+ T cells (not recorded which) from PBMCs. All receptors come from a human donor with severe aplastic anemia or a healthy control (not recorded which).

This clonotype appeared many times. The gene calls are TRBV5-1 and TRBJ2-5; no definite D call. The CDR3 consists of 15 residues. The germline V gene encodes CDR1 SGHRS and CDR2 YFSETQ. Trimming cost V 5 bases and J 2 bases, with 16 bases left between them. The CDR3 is CASSLGRAIQETQYF. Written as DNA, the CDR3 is TGCGCCAGCAGTCTTGGCAGAGCAATTCAAGAGACCCAGTACTTC.

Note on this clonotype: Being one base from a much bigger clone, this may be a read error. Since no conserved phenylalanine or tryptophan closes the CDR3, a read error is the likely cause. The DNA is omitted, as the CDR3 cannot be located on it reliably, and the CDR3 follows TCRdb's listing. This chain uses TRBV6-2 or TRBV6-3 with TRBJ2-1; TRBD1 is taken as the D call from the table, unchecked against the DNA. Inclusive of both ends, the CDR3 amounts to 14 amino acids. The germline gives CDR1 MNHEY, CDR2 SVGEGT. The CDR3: CASSSSTGFNEQFS.

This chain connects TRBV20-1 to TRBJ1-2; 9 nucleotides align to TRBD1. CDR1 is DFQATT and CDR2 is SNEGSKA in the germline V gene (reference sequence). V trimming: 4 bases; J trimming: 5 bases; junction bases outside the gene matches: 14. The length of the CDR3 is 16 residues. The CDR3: CSANPGRDRDPYGYTF. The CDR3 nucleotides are TGCAGTGCTAACCCCGGCCGGGACAGGGATCCTTATGGCTACACCTTC.

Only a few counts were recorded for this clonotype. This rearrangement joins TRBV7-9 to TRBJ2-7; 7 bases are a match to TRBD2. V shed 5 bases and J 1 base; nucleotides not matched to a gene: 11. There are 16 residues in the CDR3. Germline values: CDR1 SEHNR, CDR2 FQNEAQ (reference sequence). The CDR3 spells CASSRAVVAGSYEQYF. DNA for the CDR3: TGTGCCAGCAGCCGGGCCGTAGTAGCGGGTTCCTACGAGCAGTACTTC. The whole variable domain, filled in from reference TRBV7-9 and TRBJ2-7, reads DTGVSQNPRHKITKRGQNVTFRCDPISEHNRLYWYRQTLGQGPEFLTYFQNEAQLEKSRLLSDRFSAERPKGSFSTLEIQRTEQGDSAMYLCASSRAVVAGSYEQYFGPGTRLTVT.

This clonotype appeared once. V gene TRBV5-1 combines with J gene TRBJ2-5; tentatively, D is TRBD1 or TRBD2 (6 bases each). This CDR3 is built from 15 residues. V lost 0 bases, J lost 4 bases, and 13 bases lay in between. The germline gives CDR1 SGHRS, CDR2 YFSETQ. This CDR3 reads CASSLVQQGGETQYF. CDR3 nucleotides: TGCGCCAGCAGCTTGGTCCAACAGGGAGGAGAGACCCAGTACTTC.

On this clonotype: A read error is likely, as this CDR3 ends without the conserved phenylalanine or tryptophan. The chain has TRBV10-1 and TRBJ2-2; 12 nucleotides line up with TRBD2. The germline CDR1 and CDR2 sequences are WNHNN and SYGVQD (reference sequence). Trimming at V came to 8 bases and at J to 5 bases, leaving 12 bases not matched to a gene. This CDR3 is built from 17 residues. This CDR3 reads CASRTSGTPWKTGELFL. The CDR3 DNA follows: TGCGCCAGCCGGACTAGCGGGACACCTTGGAAGACCGGGGAGCTGTTTCTT.

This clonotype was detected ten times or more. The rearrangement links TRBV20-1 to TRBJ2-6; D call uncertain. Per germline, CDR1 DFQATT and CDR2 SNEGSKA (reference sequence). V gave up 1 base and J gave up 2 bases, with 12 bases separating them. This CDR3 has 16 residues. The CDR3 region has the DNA TGCAGTGCTAGAGGTCAGGTCCACGCTGGGGCCAACGTCCTGACTTTC. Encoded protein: CSARGQVHAGANVLTF.

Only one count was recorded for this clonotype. CDR3 in DNA: TGCAGCCAGTTGCCGCCGAGGCACTTGGGCAATCAGCCCCAGCATTTT. This encodes CSQLPPRHLGNQPQHF. The chain combines TRBV29-1 with TRBJ1-5; D unclear. Trimming removed 8 bases at V and 2 bases at J, with 22 bases between. Germline V gives CDR1 SQVTM, CDR2 ANQGSEA. The CDR3 loop spans 16 amino acids.

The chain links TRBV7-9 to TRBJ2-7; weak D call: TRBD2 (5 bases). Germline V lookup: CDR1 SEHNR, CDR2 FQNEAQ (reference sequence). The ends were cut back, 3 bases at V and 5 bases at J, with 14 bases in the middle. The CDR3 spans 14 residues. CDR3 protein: CASSFGEGSHEQYF. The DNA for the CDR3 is TGTGCCAGCAGCTTTGGTGAGGGTAGCCACGAGCAGTACTTC.